This T cell receptor (beta chain) was identified in a study of identical twins. Findings of the study overall: High-abundance cord blood beta clonotypes had fewer insertions; memory repertoires showed none. Invariant MAIT and iNKT cells could partly confound zero-insertion analyses.

TCRdb re-called the 5' RACE reads through MiXCR, storing one row per CDR3 protein. The data contain 450,000 to 650,000 distinct CDR3 sequences, 9.5% to 10% of them singletons. Each donor was a healthy Caucasian. Trimming removed 3 bases at V and 1 base at J, with 17 bases between. Per germline, CDR1 SEHNR and CDR2 FQNEAQ (reference sequence). The CDR3 contains 17 residues. As to this clonotype: The target antigen is unknown.

A further study also used this sample, focusing on yellow fever vaccine responses in identical twins. From that report: It has been reported that, in twins, the vaccine T cell response seemed partly convergent and partly personalized.

Sequencing used PBMCs. This sequence was found in a woman aged 18 to 35 in good health. V is TRBV7-9 and J is TRBJ2-3; possibly TRBD1 or TRBD2 for D (5 bases each). This chain's CDR3 is CASSFRTLLGGTDTQYF. The CDR3 region has the DNA TGTGCCAGCAGCTTTCGGACCCTCCTGGGGGGCACAGATACGCAGTATTTT.